This T cell receptor (beta chain) stems from a study of T cell responses to AZD1222 COVID-19 vaccine. Study-wide results and caveats: Repertoire sampling was restricted to post-peak T cell response timepoints.

The ends were cut back, 4 bases at V and 2 bases at J, with 12 bases in the middle. Germline V gene sequence: CDR1 LGHNA, CDR2 YNFKEQ. This CDR3 spans 15 amino acids. A remark on this clone: Its antigen is undetermined.

The repertoire was sequenced with immunoSEQ multiplex PCR; TCRdb's copy has only in-frame clones and lacks some. This table has 110,000 to 150,000 clones, 85% to 95% appearing once. The sequences come from peripheral blood, collected after recovery from COVID-19. The sequence was obtained from an adult who had recovered from COVID-19. This chain links TRBV4-2 with TRBJ1-3, with D possibly being TRBD1 (5 bases). The CDR3 reads CASSPLGLPGNTIYF. The CDR3 bases are TGTGCCAGCAGCCCGTTGGGACTTCCTGGAAACACCATATATTTT.